Below, 27 T cell receptor beta chains from the same sample are listed, as sequenced in a study of shared clonotypes between healthy human individuals. Terminally differentiated effector memory CD45RA+ cells were excluded by CCR7 positive selection of CD45RO-negative cells. Here immunoSEQ multiplex PCR was the method, and the copy in TCRdb shows in-frame clones only, minus some. The sample yields around 1.9 million clones, 90% to 95% seen once. The specimen was naive CD8+ T cells from PBMCs. The receptor set was obtained from a man aged 18 to 29 in good health. Some clones in this sample may be carry-over from other donors' samples.

The chain links TRBV28 to TRBJ1-6; 8 nucleotides line up with TRBD1. Germline CDR1 is MDHEN and CDR2 is SYDVKM. Trimming cost V 2 bases and J 12 bases; bases outside gene matches: 9. There are 15 residues in the CDR3. As DNA, the CDR3 is TGTGCCAGCAGTTTACTCCAGGGGGCGGTGGAACCCCTCCACTTT. Amino acids: CASSLLQGAVEPLHF.

As concerns this clone: This same CDR3 is encoded by further DNA sequences in the sample. This chain uses TRBV4-1 with TRBJ2-7, with 7 positions matching TRBD2. This CDR3 region has 15 residues. Germline values: CDR1 MGHRA, CDR2 YSYEKL. The V and J ends lost 1 base and 3 bases, in that order; junction bases with no gene match: 6. The chain's CDR3 is CASSQGASGIYEQYF. DNA of the CDR3: TGCGCCAGCAGCCAAGGTGCTAGCGGAATCTACGAGCAGTACTTC.

This chain uses TRBV6-5 with TRBJ2-7; D is undetermined. Deletions cut 10 bases from V and 2 bases from J, with 12 bases between. In germline, CDR1 is MNHEY, CDR2 SVGAGI. The length of the CDR3 is 12 residues. The CDR3 coding sequence is TGTGCCACTTACAGCTCTACCTACGAGCAGTACTTC. Translation: CATYSSTYEQYF.

The rearrangement uses TRBV29-1 and TRBJ2-7; tentatively, D is TRBD1 (5 bases). Per the germline V gene, CDR1 is SQVTM and CDR2 is ANQGSEA. Trimming left V 5 bases short and J 0 bases short, with 11 bases between. This CDR3 has 13 amino acids. The CDR3 region is CSVLPGYSYEQYF. CDR3 nucleotides: TGCAGCGTTCTACCAGGGTACTCCTACGAGCAGTACTTC.

The chain couples TRBV19 to TRBJ1-5, with D hard to call. Trimming removed 5 bases from V and 7 bases from J, with 12 bases in between. This CDR3 region has 13 residues. The germline CDR1 and CDR2 sequences are LNHDA and SQIVND (reference sequence). As DNA, the CDR3 is TGTGCCAGTAGTGGCGGTTTTCGGCAGCCCCAGCATTTT. This codes for CASSGGFRQPQHF.

The genes are TRBV19 and TRBJ1-1, with D possibly matching TRBD1 (5 bases). Germline CDR1 reads LNHDA; CDR2 reads SQIVND (reference sequence). The length of the CDR3 is 13 residues. V was cut by 7 bases and J by 5 bases, with 14 bases left in between. This chain's CDR3 is CASTLTGRTEAFF. As DNA, the CDR3 is TGTGCCAGTACCCTCACAGGTAGGACTGAAGCTTTCTTT.

J is TRBJ2-1 and V is TRBV18; 8 bases line up with TRBD2. This CDR3 contains 16 residues. Germline CDR1 is KGHSH and CDR2 is LQKENI. Trimming at V came to 4 bases and at J to 4 bases, leaving 9 bases not matched to a gene. CDR3 coding DNA: TGTGCCAGCTCACAGGTTACTAGCGGAAAATACAATGAGCAGTTCTTC. It is translated as CASSQVTSGKYNEQFF.

This clone was counted a single time. This sequence joins TRBV7-8 and TRBJ2-7, with 8 bases matching TRBD1. This CDR3 has 18 residues. The germline CDR1 and CDR2 sequences are SGHVS and FQNEAQ. With V trimmed by 1 base and J by 2 bases, 13 bases remained unmatched. CDR3 bases: TGTGCCAGCAGCTTAGTTACCCCGCGGGGACAGGACACCTACGAGCAGTACTTC. As protein: CASSLVTPRGQDTYEQYF.

This chain joins TRBV9 and TRBJ2-1; D remains unclear. CDR3 length equals 15 residues. Looked up from germline, CDR1 is SGDLS and CDR2 is YYNGEE. V was trimmed by 4 bases and J by 0 bases, leaving 11 bases between them. The CDR3 DNA reads TGTGCCAGCAGCACCACCTCTACCTCCTACAATGAGCAGTTCTTC. It yields the protein CASSTTSTSYNEQFF.

V is TRBV15 and J is TRBJ2-2; 7 bases are a match to TRBD1. The germline gives CDR1 LNHNV, CDR2 YYDKDF (reference sequence). The V and J ends lost 0 bases and 0 bases, in that order; junction bases with no gene match: 10. The CDR3 runs 19 residues. As DNA, the CDR3 is TGTGCCACCAGCAGAGATTTAAAAACGGGGACAGCGAACACCGGGGAGCTGTTTTTT. The encoded protein is CATSRDLKTGTANTGELFF.

The chain couples TRBV2 to TRBJ1-2, with a weak D call TRBD1 (6 bases). The CDR3 is 14 residues long. V was clipped by 0 bases and J by 8 bases, with 13 bases between them. Germline V gene data show CDR1 as SNHLY and CDR2 as FYNNEI. CDR3 region: CASSEAPGARGYTF. Here the CDR3 DNA reads TGTGCCAGCAGTGAAGCGCCAGGGGCAAGGGGCTACACCTTC.

V usage is TRBV10-2 and J usage is TRBJ1-1; TRBD1 agrees at 11 bases. Germline V gene lookup returns CDR1 WSHSY and CDR2 SAAADI. The CDR3 extends over 15 amino acids. Trimming at V came to 3 bases and at J to 4 bases, leaving 4 bases not matched to a gene. The chain's CDR3 is CASSETGTGGTEAFF. The CDR3 DNA reads TGCGCCAGCAGTGAAACAGGGACAGGGGGCACTGAAGCTTTCTTT.

This chain joins TRBV16 and TRBJ1-5; a possible D gene is TRBD1 (6 bases). This CDR3 spans 16 amino acids. In germline, CDR1 is KGHSY, CDR2 FQNENV. V shed 0 bases and J shed 5 bases, with 14 bases lying between them. This CDR3 is CASSQSAGAVDQPQHF. The CDR3 region has the DNA TGTGCCAGCAGCCAATCAGCAGGGGCCGTCGATCAGCCCCAGCATTTT.

V gene TRBV29-1 combines with J gene TRBJ2-5; D is possibly TRBD2 (6 bases). The J call may be wrong; the DNA end is better matched by TRBJ2-7. Germline loops: CDR1 SQVTM, CDR2 ANQGSEA. The CDR3 has 13 residues. This chain's CDR3 is CSATGTHSYEQYF. CDR3 coding DNA: TGCAGCGCAACCGGGACTCACTCCTACGAGCAGTACTTC.

The chain couples TRBV18 to TRBJ2-2, with D unclear. Germline assignment: CDR1 KGHSH and CDR2 LQKENI. Trimming cost V 8 bases and J 0 bases, with 22 bases left between them. The CDR3 runs to 18 residues. CDR3 in amino acids: CASPGLGIQASNTGELFF. The CDR3 DNA is TGTGCCAGCCCCGGTTTAGGAATCCAGGCTTCGAACACCGGGGAGCTGTTTTTT.

This rearrangement joins TRBV5-1 to TRBJ2-5; D is ambiguous. V was cut by 4 bases and J by 1 base, with 11 bases left in between. This CDR3 spans 14 amino acids. CDR1 and CDR2 (germline): SGHRS, YFSETQ. CDR3 amino acids: CASSPRWGQETQYF. The DNA for the CDR3 is TGCGCCAGCAGCCCTAGGTGGGGCCAAGAGACCCAGTACTTC.

V and J are TRBV2 and TRBJ2-5; 10 nucleotides agree with TRBD2. CDR3 length: 18 residues. Germline CDR1 SNHLY, CDR2 FYNNEI. J lost 3 bases, V lost 4 bases, and 14 bases had no gene match. This CDR3 is CASSGASGSYSREETQYF. CDR3 sequence (DNA): TGTGCCAGCAGTGGGGCTAGCGGGAGTTACTCCCGCGAAGAGACCCAGTACTTC.

The chain uses TRBV15 and TRBJ1-5, with TRBD1 matching 7 bases. The ends lost 3 bases at V and 4 bases at J; junction bases unmatched: 3. The length of the CDR3 is 14 residues. The V gene's germline CDR1 is LNHNV and CDR2 YYDKDF (reference sequence). As DNA, the CDR3 is TGTGCCACCAGCAGGACAGGGATGAATCAGCCCCAGCATTTT. Residues: CATSRTGMNQPQHF.

This sequence joins TRBV9 and TRBJ2-1; a possible D gene is TRBD1 (6 bases). V was pared by 3 bases and J by 4 bases, with 14 bases between. The germline V gene encodes CDR1 SGDLS and CDR2 YYNGEE. This CDR3 comprises 15 residues. CDR3 bases: TGTGCCAGCAGCGCGAACAGGGATGGGTACAATGAGCAGTTCTTC. The encoded protein is CASSANRDGYNEQFF. Using reference TRBV9 and TRBJ2-1 for the parts outside the CDR3, the full variable domain is DSGVTQTPKHLITATGQRVTLRCSPRSGDLSVYWYQQSLDQGLQFLIQYYNGEERAKGNILERFSAQQFPDLHSELNLSSLELGDSALYFCASSANRDGYNEQFFGPGTRLTVL.

This chain joins TRBV19 and TRBJ2-3, with TRBD2 matching 8 bases. The germline gives CDR1 LNHDA, CDR2 SQIVND (reference sequence). CDR3 length equals 15 residues. Trimming cost V 4 bases and J 1 base; bases outside gene matches: 4. CDR3 DNA sequence: TGTGCCAGTAGTAAACAGCGGGGGCGCACAGATACGCAGTATTTT. Its translation is CASSKQRGRTDTQYF.

This rearrangement joins TRBV28 to TRBJ2-5; D is unclear. CDR3 length: 8 amino acids. V lost 11 bases and J lost 6, with 4 bases in between. Per the germline V gene, CDR1 is MDHEN and CDR2 is SYDVKM. The CDR3 nucleotides read TGTGCCGCCAAGACCCAGTACTTC. Amino acids: CAAKTQYF.

The chain is built from TRBV5-6 and TRBJ1-5; TRBD1 might be the D (5 bases). The V gene lost 6 bases and the J gene lost 6 bases, with 10 bases spanning the gap. Germline V gives CDR1 SGHDT, CDR2 YYEEEE. CDR3 length: 12 amino acids. The CDR3 sequence is CASTFGGQPQHF. As DNA, the CDR3 is TGTGCCAGCACTTTCGGGGGTCAGCCCCAGCATTTT.

The chain links TRBV13 to TRBJ2-7; 8 bases are shared with TRBD2. The CDR3 extends over 15 amino acids. Trimming took 4 bases from V and 2 from J; bases not matched to a gene: 7. Germline loops: CDR1 PRHDT, CDR2 FYEKMQ (reference sequence). CDR3 region: CASSSTSGLTYEQYF. The CDR3 DNA is TGTGCCAGCAGCTCAACTAGCGGACTCACCTACGAGCAGTACTTC.

The chain uses TRBV27 and TRBJ2-7; TRBD2 matches 7 bases. The V gene's germline CDR1 is MNHEY and CDR2 SMNVEV (reference sequence). V trimming: 7 bases; J trimming: 2 bases; junction bases outside the gene matches: 20. This CDR3 contains 18 residues. CDR3 nucleotides: TGTGCCAGCACCCGATTCGACGTGGCGGGAGCCAGAACCTACGAGCAGTACTTC. This encodes CASTRFDVAGARTYEQYF.

The chain carries TRBV6-6 and TRBJ2-7, with 7 nucleotides matching TRBD1. Germline V gene sequence: CDR1 MNHNY, CDR2 SVGAGI (reference sequence). The CDR3 covers 14 residues. The trim removed 5 bases at V and 2 bases at J, leaving 6 bases unmatched. The CDR3 region has the DNA TGTGCCAGCAGTCTGACAGGGAGCCCCTACGAGCAGTACTTC. Translated: CASSLTGSPYEQYF.

The chain couples TRBV27 to TRBJ2-6; D tentatively reads TRBD1 or TRBD2 (5 bases each). Trimming took off 5 bases at V and 8 bases at J, with 13 bases between the two ends. The CDR3 has 14 amino acids. The V gene's germline CDR1 is MNHEY and CDR2 SMNVEV (reference sequence). The CDR3 here is CASSKGTRPNVLTF. The CDR3, as DNA: TGTGCCAGCAGTAAGGGGACCCGACCCAACGTCCTGACTTTC.

The rearrangement uses TRBV29-1 and TRBJ2-2; 10 nucleotides match TRBD2. CDR3 length: 12 residues. Germline CDR1 reads SQVTM; CDR2 reads ANQGSEA. DNA of the CDR3: TGCATCGTATTAGCGGGAGGTGGGGAGCTGTTTTTT. Translated: CIVLAGGGELFF.